Listed below are T cell receptor beta chains from one sample, sequenced in a study of human T cells and chemical hapten exposure. TCRdb processed the RACE reads anew with MiXCR; each CDR3 protein has one entry. The sample records just over 70,000 distinct CDR3 sequences, over 8.5% being singletons. This material consisted of whole blood, taken in connection with sensitization to the hapten diphenylcyclopropenone (DPC). Every receptor here comes from a woman in her forties or fifties with alopecia areata. Some clones in this sample may be carry-over from other donors' samples. Each CDR3 is given without its conserved first and last residue. The order of the fields is V gene, J gene, CDR3 protein.

>TRBV4-3|TRBJ2-7
ASSQSIISGDYEQY
>TRBV25-1|TRBJ1-5
ASSPMGRRDNQPQH
>TRBV6-5|TRBJ2-5
ASSRGTPIRETQY
>TRBV6-6|TRBJ1-2
ASTAVKGQRGELNYGYT
>TRBV28|TRBJ1-5
ASSSGTGTDQPQH
>TRBV25-1|TRBJ1-5
ASSESGFDSNQPQH
>TRBV28|TRBJ2-7
ASSFAVYEQY
>TRBV11-3|TRBJ2-1
ASSRGRREDEQF
>TRBV2|TRBJ2-1
ASSVKGQPLGNEQF
>TRBV7-2|TRBJ2-3
ASSLLAGGPDTQY
>TRBV29-1|TRBJ2-5
SVAPNRKETQY
>TRBV6-2/TRBV6-3|TRBJ2-5
ASTSGGEILRPR
>TRBV27|TRBJ1-6
ASSLYPERRPDNSPLH
>TRBV29-1|TRBJ2-3
SVGGQGSDTQY
>TRBV9|TRBJ2-7
ASSASNVHEQY
>TRBV29-1|TRBJ1-4
SVDYGLGLF
>TRBV12-3/TRBV12-4|TRBJ1-1
ASRGQGARRTEAF
>TRBV7-2|TRBJ2-3
ASSLGFRGGPAVADTQY
>TRBV18|TRBJ1-5
ASSPGGAGNQPQH
>TRBV7-8|TRBJ1-4
ASSPYSGQGDEKLF
>TRBV29-1|TRBJ1-6
SVRDPTGNSPLH
>TRBV9|TRBJ2-1
ASSPYQGADNEQF
>TRBV20-1|TRBJ2-7
SARVSGYEQY
>TRBV27|TRBJ2-1
ASSPNEQF
>TRBV20-1|TRBJ2-7
SAMGLAGGISYEQY
>TRBV6-6|TRBJ2-7
ASRRGQAYEQY
>TRBV5-1|TRBJ1-4
ASSLGATANDEKLF
>TRBV11-2|TRBJ2-7
ASSSPRGPYEQY